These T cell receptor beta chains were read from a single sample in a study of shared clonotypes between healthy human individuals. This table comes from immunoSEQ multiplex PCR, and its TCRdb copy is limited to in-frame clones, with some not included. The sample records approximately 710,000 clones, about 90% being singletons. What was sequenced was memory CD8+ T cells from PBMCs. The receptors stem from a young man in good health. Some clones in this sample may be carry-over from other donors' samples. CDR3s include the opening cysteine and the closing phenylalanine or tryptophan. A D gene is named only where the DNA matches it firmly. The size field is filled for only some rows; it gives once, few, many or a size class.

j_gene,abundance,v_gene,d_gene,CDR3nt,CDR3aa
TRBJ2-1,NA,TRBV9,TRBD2,TGTGCCAGCAGCTTACTAGCGGGAGGGAACCATGAGCAGTTCTTC,CASSLLAGGNHEQFF
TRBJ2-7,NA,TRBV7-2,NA,TGTGCCAGCAGCTCGCGTAGGACGGGGCCATCCTACGAGCAGTACTTC,CASSSRRTGPSYEQYF
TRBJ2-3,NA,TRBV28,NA,TGTGCCAGCAGTCCGGTCACATGGATACACACAGATACGCAGTATTTT,CASSPVTWIHTDTQYF
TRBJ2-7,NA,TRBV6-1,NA,TGTGCCAGCAGTGTAAAGGGGCCTTACTACGAGCAGTACTTC,CASSVKGPYYEQYF
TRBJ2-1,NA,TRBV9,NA,TGTGCCAGCAGCGTGGGCGGTCCCTACAATGAGCAGTTCTTC,CASSVGGPYNEQFF
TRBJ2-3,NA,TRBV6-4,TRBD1,TGTGCCAGCAGTGCTAAGGGACAGGGGGCAGATACGCAGTATTTT,CASSAKGQGADTQYF
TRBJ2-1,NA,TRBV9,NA,TGTGCCAGCAGCGTAGACTCCTACAATGAGCAGTTCTTC,CASSVDSYNEQFF
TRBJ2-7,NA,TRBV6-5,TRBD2,TGTGCCACCGGAAGCGGGAGCCTCATCTACGAGCAGTACTTC,CATGSGSLIYEQYF
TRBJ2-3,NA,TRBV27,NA,TGTGCCAGCAGCCCTACGTTCTTCCTTAGCACAGATACGCAGTATTTT,CASSPTFFLSTDTQYF
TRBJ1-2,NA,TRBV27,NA,TGTGCCAGCAGTCTGCTCGGGTCTTGGGGCTACACCTTC,CASSLLGSWGYTF
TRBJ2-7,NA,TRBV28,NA,TGTGCCAGCAGTTTAGGGCAGGATCCCTACGAGCAGTACTTC,CASSLGQDPYEQYF
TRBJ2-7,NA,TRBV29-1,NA,TGCAGCGTTGCGGGGGACAGAGGCTACGAGCAGTACTTC,CSVAGDRGYEQYF
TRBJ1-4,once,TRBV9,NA,TGTGCCAGCAGCCCGAGCTCCGGGTTCGGGGATGAAAAACTGTTTTTT,CASSPSSGFGDEKLFF
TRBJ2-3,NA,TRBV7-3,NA,TGTGCCAGCAGCTTAGGGGTAGATACGCAGTATTTT,CASSLGVDTQYF
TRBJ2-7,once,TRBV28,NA,TGTGCCAGCAGTGGGTGGACGGAGAGCTCCTACGAGCAGTACTTC,CASSGWTESSYEQYF
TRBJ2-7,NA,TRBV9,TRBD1,TGTGCCAGCAGCCGAGGGACAGCGTTGCAACTAAGCTACGAGCAGTACTTC,CASSRGTALQLSYEQYF
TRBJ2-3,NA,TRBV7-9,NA,TGTGCCAGCAGCCCTGATGGTAGCACAGATACGCAGTATTTT,CASSPDGSTDTQYF
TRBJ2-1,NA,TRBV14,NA,TGTGCCAGCAGCCAAGACGTTCCCGCACAGGGCTTAAGGCATGAGCAGTTCTTC,CASSQDVPAQGLRHEQFF
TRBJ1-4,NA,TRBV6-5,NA,TGTGCCAGCAGTTCCTTGGCCAGGCTTAATGAAAAACTGTTTTTT,CASSSLARLNEKLFF
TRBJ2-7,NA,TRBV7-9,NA,TGTGCCAGCAGCTTAACCGTAGGGGACGCCTACGAGCAGTACTTC,CASSLTVGDAYEQYF
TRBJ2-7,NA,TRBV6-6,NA,TGTGCCAGCAGTTACCAGGCGGGAACCGCCTACGAGCAGTACTTC,CASSYQAGTAYEQYF
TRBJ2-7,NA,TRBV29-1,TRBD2,TGCAGCGTTGATAGCGGGGGTTTATCCGAGCAGTACTTC,CSVDSGGLSEQYF
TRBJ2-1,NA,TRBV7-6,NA,TGTGCCAGCAGCTACTTCGGGACTGGGCCCAATGAGCAGTTCTTC,CASSYFGTGPNEQFF
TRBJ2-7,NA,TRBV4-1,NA,TGCGCCAGCAGCCAGTCCGGGGTGCTAGCCGAGCAGTACTTC,CASSQSGVLAEQYF
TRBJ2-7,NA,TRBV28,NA,TGTGCCAGCACCTTGGGGCGGCCTTCGACCTACGAGCAGTACTTC,CASTLGRPSTYEQYF
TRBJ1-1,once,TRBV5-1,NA,TGCGCCAGCAGCTTTCGGGACCTGAACACTGAAGCTTTCTTT,CASSFRDLNTEAFF
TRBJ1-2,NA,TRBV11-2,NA,TGTGCCAGCAGCTTAGCTGGGGAAGGGTGGCTCTATGGCTACACCTTC,CASSLAGEGWLYGYTF
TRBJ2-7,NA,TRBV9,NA,TGTGCCAGCAGCCAGTCAGTACTACACGAGCAGTACTTC,CASSQSVLHEQYF
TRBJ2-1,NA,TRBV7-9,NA,TGTGCCAGCAGCCAAGGGGGGGACGCGGACAATGAGCAGTTCTTC,CASSQGGDADNEQFF
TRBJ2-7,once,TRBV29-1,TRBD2,TGCAGCGTTGAAGATTATACTAGCGGGACCGAACTTCACGAGCAGTACTTC,CSVEDYTSGTELHEQYF
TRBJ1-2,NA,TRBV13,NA,TGTGCCAGCACCCCACGGGGAGACGGGTCCTATGGCTACACCTTC,CASTPRGDGSYGYTF
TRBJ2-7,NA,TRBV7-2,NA,TGTGCCAGCAGCTTCGGGACATACGAGCAGTACTTC,CASSFGTYEQYF
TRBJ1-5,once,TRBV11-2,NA,TGTGCCAGCAGCTTGACGGGGGAAAGCAATCAGCCCCAGCATTTT,CASSLTGESNQPQHF
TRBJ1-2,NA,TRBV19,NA,TGTGCCAGTAGTCCCTCTCGGATCTATGGCTACACCTTC,CASSPSRIYGYTF
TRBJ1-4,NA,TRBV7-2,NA,TGTGCCAGCAGCCCCGGACCTAATGAAAAACTGTTTTTT,CASSPGPNEKLFF
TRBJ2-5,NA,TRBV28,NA,TGTGCCAGCAGTACTAGGGGTGGGACTGTCCGGCCACAAGAGACCCAGTACTTC,CASSTRGGTVRPQETQYF
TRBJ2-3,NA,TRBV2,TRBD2,TGTGCCAGCAGTGAGTCCGGGAGGGCCGCAGATACGCAGTATTTT,CASSESGRAADTQYF
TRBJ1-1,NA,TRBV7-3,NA,TGTGCCAGCAGCCCCGGACAGAACACTGAAGCTTTCTTT,CASSPGQNTEAFF
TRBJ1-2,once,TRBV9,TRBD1,TGTGCCAGCAGCGATTCTTTAGGGACAGGGGATGGCTACACCTTC,CASSDSLGTGDGYTF
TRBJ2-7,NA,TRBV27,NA,TGTGCCAGCAGCCTGACAGGGAGGTGGTACGAGCAGTACTTC,CASSLTGRWYEQYF
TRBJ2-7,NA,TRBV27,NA,TGTGCCAGCAGTTTAGGCGGTCATAAGTACGAGCAGTACTTC,CASSLGGHKYEQYF
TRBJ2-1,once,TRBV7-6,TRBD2,TGTGCCAGCAGCCCACTCCCTAGCGGTCTCTCCTCCTACAATGAGCAGTTCTTC,CASSPLPSGLSSYNEQFF
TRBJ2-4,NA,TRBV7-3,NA,TGTGCCAGCAGCCCCTCCATTGGTGCCAAAAACATTCAGTACTTC,CASSPSIGAKNIQYF
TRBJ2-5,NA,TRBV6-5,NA,TGTGCCAGCAGCCCCGGGTTGTACGAGACCCAGTACTTC,CASSPGLYETQYF
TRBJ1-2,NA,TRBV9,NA,TGTGCCAGCAGCGCTCTAGCAGGCAGGGACGGCTACACCTTC,CASSALAGRDGYTF
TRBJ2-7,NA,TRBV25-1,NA,TGTGCCAGCAGTGAATGGGGGGAACACTACGAGCAGTACTTC,CASSEWGEHYEQYF
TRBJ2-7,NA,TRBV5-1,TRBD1,TGCGCCAGCAGCTCTGGAGACAGGGAGAAGACCTACGAGCAGTACTTC,CASSSGDREKTYEQYF
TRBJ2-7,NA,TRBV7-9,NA,TGTGCCAGCAGCCAAGAAGCGAGCGACGAGCAGTACTTC,CASSQEASDEQYF
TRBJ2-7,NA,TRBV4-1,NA,TGCGCCAGCAGCCAGGGTCTTGGAGAGCAGTACTTC,CASSQGLGEQYF